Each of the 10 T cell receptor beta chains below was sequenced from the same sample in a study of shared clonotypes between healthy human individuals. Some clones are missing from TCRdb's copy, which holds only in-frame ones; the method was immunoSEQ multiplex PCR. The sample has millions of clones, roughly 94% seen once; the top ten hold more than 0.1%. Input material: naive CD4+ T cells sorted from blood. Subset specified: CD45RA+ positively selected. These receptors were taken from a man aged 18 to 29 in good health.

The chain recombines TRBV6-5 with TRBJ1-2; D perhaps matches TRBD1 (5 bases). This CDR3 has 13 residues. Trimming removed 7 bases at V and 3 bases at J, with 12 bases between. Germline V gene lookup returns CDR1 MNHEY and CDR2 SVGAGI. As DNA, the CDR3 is TGTGCCAGCACCCTAGACAGAGACTATGGCTACACCTTC. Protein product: CASTLDRDYGYTF.

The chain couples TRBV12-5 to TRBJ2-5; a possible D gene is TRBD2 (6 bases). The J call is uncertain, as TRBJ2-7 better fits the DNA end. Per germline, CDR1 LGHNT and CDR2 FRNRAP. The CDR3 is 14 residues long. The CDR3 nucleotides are TGTGCTAGTGGTTTGTCCCCTCGACTAGACGAGCAGTACTTC. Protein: CASGLSPRLDEQYF.

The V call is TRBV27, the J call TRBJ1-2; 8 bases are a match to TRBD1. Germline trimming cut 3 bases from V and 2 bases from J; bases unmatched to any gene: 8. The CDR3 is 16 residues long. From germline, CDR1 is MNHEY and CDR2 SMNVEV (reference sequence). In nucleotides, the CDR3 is TGTGCCAGCAGTTTTACAGGGGGGTATTCGAACTATGGCTACACCTTC. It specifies CASSFTGGYSNYGYTF.

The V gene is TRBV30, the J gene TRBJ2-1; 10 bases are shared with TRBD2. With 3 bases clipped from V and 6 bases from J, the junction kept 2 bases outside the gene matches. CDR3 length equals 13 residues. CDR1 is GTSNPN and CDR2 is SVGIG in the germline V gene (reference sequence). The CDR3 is CAWRLAGSNEQFF. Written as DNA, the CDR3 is TGTGCCTGGAGACTAGCGGGGAGCAATGAGCAGTTCTTC.

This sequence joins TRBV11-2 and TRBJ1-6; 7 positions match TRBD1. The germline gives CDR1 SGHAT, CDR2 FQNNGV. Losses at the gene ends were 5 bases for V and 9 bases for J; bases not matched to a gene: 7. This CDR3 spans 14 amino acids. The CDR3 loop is CASSPGTDASPLHF. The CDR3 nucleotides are TGTGCCAGCAGCCCCGGGACAGATGCTTCACCCCTCCACTTT.

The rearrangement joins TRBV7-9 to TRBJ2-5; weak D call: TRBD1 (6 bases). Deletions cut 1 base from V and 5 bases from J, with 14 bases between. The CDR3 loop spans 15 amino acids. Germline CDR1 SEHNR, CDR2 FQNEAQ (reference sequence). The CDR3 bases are TGTGCCAGCAGCTTAGTAGGGGGAGAGAGGGAGACCCAGTACTTC. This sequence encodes CASSLVGGERETQYF. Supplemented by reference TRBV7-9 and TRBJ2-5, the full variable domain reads DTGVSQNPRHKITKRGQNVTFRCDPISEHNRLYWYRQTLGQGPEFLTYFQNEAQLEKSRLLSDRFSAERPKGSFSTLEIQRTEQGDSAMYLCASSLVGGERETQYFGPGTRLLVL.

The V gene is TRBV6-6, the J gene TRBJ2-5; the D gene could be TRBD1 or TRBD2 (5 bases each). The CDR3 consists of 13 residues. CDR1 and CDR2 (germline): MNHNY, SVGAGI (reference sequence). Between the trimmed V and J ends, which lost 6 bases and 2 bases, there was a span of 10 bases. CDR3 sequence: CASRRGVQETQYF. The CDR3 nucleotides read TGTGCCAGCAGGAGGGGCGTTCAAGAGACCCAGTACTTC.

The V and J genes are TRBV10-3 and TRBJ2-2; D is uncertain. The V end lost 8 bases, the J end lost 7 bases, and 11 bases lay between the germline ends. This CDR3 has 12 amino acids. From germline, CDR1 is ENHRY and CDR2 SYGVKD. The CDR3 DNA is TGTGCCATCTCTCGGGCTGACGGGGAGCTGTTTTTT. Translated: CAISRADGELFF.

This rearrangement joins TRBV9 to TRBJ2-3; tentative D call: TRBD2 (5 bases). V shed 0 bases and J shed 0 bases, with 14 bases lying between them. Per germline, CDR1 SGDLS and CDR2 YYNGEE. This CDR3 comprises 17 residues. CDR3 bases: TGTGCCAGCAGCGTAGGTTCTAGCCTGGGAAGCACAGATACGCAGTATTTT. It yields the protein CASSVGSSLGSTDTQYF.

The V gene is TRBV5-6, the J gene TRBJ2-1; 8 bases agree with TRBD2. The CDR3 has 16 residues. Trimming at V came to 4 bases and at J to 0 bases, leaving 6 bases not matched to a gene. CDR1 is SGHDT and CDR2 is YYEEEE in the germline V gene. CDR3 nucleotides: TGTGCCAGCAGCGCAGAGCGGGGGAGCTCCTACAATGAGCAGTTCTTC. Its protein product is CASSAERGSSYNEQFF.